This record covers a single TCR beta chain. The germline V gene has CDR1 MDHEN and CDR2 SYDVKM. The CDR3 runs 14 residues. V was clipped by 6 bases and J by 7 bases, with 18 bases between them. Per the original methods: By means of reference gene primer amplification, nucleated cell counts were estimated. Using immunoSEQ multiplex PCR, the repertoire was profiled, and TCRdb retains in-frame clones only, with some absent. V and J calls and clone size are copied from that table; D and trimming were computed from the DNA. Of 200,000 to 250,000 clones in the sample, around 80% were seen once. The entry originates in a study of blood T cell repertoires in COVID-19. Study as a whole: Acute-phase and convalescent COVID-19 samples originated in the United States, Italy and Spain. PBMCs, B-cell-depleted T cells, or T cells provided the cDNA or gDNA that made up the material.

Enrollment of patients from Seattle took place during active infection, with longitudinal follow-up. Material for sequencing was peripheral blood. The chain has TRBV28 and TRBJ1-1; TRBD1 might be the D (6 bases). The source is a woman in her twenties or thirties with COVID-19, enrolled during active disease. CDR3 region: CASSRGGGIGEAFF. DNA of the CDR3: TGTGCCAGCAGCCGGGGAGGGGGTATCGGTGAAGCTTTCTTT.